The source of this TCR beta chain is a study of blood T cells in healthy people across ages. This clonotype was recorded a few times. Its specificity is unknown. This CDR3 is 11 amino acids long. V lost 5 bases to trimming and J lost 5 bases, with 7 bases between them. Germline CDR1 is MNHEY and CDR2 is SVGAGI. Findings and limits, study-wide: Versus aged donors, long-lived donors had higher diversity and more naive CD4+ cells. Unsorted PBMC input precluded a conclusive naive versus antigen-experienced comparison.

Together with a sample-barcoded 5' primer, a J-beta primer mix was included in a second PCR lasting 7 to 11 cycles. TCRdb redid the calling of the 5' RACE reads with MiXCR, one entry per CDR3 protein. The repertoire holds 1.4 million to 1.5 million distinct CDR3 sequences, with around 42% as singletons. The specimen sequenced was blood. The TCR was taken from a woman between 18 and 29 years old in good health. The chain combines TRBV6-5 with TRBJ2-7; D is unresolved. CDR3 sequence: CASSRANEQYF. In DNA form, the CDR3 reads TGTGCCAGCAGTAGGGCCAACGAGCAGTACTTC.